Below are 23 T cell receptor beta chains sequenced from a single sample in a study of T cells in localized non-small cell lung cancer. The table came from immunoSEQ multiplex PCR; TCRdb's copy has only in-frame clones and leaves some out. Of 38,000 or so clones in the sample, about 76% were seen once. The starting material was peripheral blood mononuclear cells, obtained before any cancer treatment. The receptors were sampled from a male donor older than 55 with stage II lung adenocarcinoma.

This chain links TRBV27 with TRBJ1-4, with TRBD1 as a possible D gene (5 bases). The V and J ends lost 1 base and 5 bases respectively, with 17 bases between them. The CDR3 extends over 17 amino acids. Germline values: CDR1 MNHEY, CDR2 SMNVEV (reference sequence). CDR3 region: CASSLWRVGTENEKLFF. The CDR3 DNA sequence: TGTGCCAGCAGTTTATGGAGGGTTGGGACGGAAAATGAAAAACTGTTTTTT.

J is TRBJ2-2 and V is TRBV10-3; no reliable D call. The CDR3 extends over 16 amino acids. CDR1 is ENHRY and CDR2 is SYGVKD in the germline V gene. V lost 0 bases and J lost 0, with 8 bases in between. The CDR3 spells CAISESLGANTGELFF. The CDR3 DNA follows: TGTGCCATCAGTGAGTCTCTCGGAGCGAACACCGGGGAGCTGTTTTTT.

This chain joins TRBV30 and TRBJ2-2; D is perhaps TRBD1 (5 bases). Per the germline V gene, CDR1 is GTSNPN and CDR2 is SVGIG (reference sequence). This CDR3 contains 14 residues. Deletions cut 5 bases from V and 4 bases from J, with 14 bases between. The CDR3 sequence is CAWDQGLSTGELFF. In DNA form, the CDR3 reads TGTGCCTGGGACCAGGGCTTGAGCACCGGGGAGCTGTTTTTT.

This clone was observed a single time. The chain couples TRBV4-3 to TRBJ2-2; TRBD1 matches at 11 bases. The CDR3 is 18 amino acids. From germline, CDR1 is LGHNA and CDR2 YSLEER. Trimming cost V 1 base and J 6 bases; bases outside gene matches: 10. CDR3 in DNA: TGCGCCAGCAGCCAAGCCTTCCGGTTGGACAGGGGGCCCGGGGAGCTGTTTTTT. Its protein is CASSQAFRLDRGPGELFF.

This clone came up once. V gene TRBV5-8 combines with J gene TRBJ2-5, with D hard to call. Deletions cut 4 bases from V and 3 bases from J, with 13 bases between. This CDR3 is 14 amino acids long. Germline CDR1 reads SGHTS; CDR2 reads YDEGEE. The CDR3 loop is CASSPGQAEETQYF. The DNA for the CDR3 is TGTGCCAGCAGCCCCGGGCAGGCCGAAGAGACCCAGTACTTC.

This clone turned up a few times. The V gene is TRBV7-5, the J gene TRBJ2-3; TRBD1 is the table's D call, not checked against the DNA. TRBV7-5 is assigned pseudogene status. This CDR3 has 15 amino acids. The CDR3 is CVRSLGQGLTDTQYF. CDR3 nucleotides: TGTGTCAGAAGCTTAGGGCAGGGGCTCACAGATACGCAGTATTTT.

The chain couples TRBV7-2 to TRBJ1-2; D possibly corresponds to TRBD1 (5 bases). CDR3 length: 17 residues. Deletions cut 1 base from V and 0 bases from J, with 15 bases between. Germline loops: CDR1 SGHTA, CDR2 FQGNSA. The CDR3 coding sequence is TGTGCCAGCAGCTTAGTCGGGGGAGCAGGACCTAACTATGGCTACACCTTC. This gives the protein CASSLVGGAGPNYGYTF.

The chain couples TRBV7-9 to TRBJ2-4; no definite D call. Germline CDR1 is SEHNR and CDR2 is FQNEAQ (reference sequence). V lost 4 bases, J lost 1 base, and 11 bases lay in between. The CDR3 has 15 residues. The CDR3 coding sequence is TGTGCCAGCAGCTCCCCGCCCCCGGCCAAAAACATTCAGTACTTC. Translated, it gives CASSSPPPAKNIQYF.

This clone is medium-sized within its sample. The rearrangement joins TRBV28 to TRBJ1-5; D may be TRBD1 (5 bases). V was trimmed by 3 bases and J by 8 bases, leaving 17 bases between them. This CDR3 spans 15 amino acids. Germline CDR1 MDHEN, CDR2 SYDVKM. The CDR3 bases are TGTGCCAGCAGTTTTTCCGCAGGTCGGGGGAAGCCCCAGCATTTT. It codes for CASSFSAGRGKPQHF.

The rearrangement joins TRBV7-9 to TRBJ2-3, with TRBD2 matching 7 bases. Germline CDR1 reads SEHNR; CDR2 reads FQNEAQ (reference sequence). The CDR3 is 17 amino acids. V gave up 5 bases and J gave up 4 bases; unmatched junction bases: 15. The CDR3 loop reads CASSLIGRAAYPDTQYF. For the CDR3, the DNA is TGTGCCAGCAGCCTAATTGGGAGGGCTGCGTACCCAGATACGCAGTATTTT.

The rearrangement joins TRBV30 to TRBJ2-3; D gene uncertain. This CDR3 has 14 amino acids. The germline CDR1 and CDR2 sequences are GTSNPN and SVGIG (reference sequence). V was pared by 1 base and J by 0 bases, with 8 bases between. CDR3 DNA: TGTGCCTGGAGTGATTTTACTAGCACAGATACGCAGTATTTT. Translated: CAWSDFTSTDTQYF.

J is TRBJ2-7 and V is TRBV5-6; 10 nucleotides align to TRBD1. The CDR3 runs 16 residues. The V gene end was trimmed by 4 bases and the J gene end by 2 bases; junction bases not matched to a gene: 9. Germline CDR1 is SGHDT and CDR2 is YYEEEE. CDR3: CASSDGSGTGAYEQYF. CDR3 DNA: TGTGCCAGCAGCGACGGGTCCGGGACAGGGGCCTACGAGCAGTACTTC.

The genes are TRBV6-6 and TRBJ1-1; 9 bases align to TRBD1. Per the germline V gene, CDR1 is MNHNY and CDR2 is SVGAGI (reference sequence). The CDR3 loop spans 14 amino acids. V lost 6 bases, J lost 6 bases, and 8 bases stayed unmatched. The CDR3 nucleotides read TGTGCCAGCAGGACCGGGACAGGGCAGGCTGAAGCTTTCTTT. This codes for CASRTGTGQAEAFF.

The chain employs TRBV30 and TRBJ2-5; D remains ambiguous. The J call may be incorrect, as the DNA end agrees better with TRBJ2-7. Germline CDR1 and CDR2: GTSNPN and SVGIG (reference sequence). The CDR3 is made up of 12 amino acids. Here the CDR3 DNA reads TGTGCCTGGAGTCCAATTACCTACGAGCAGTACTTC. Protein product: CAWSPITYEQYF.

V usage is TRBV6-5 and J usage is TRBJ2-1; D is unclear. V was clipped by 7 bases and J by 6 bases, with 7 bases between them. Germline loops: CDR1 MNHEY, CDR2 SVGAGI. The CDR3 runs to 11 residues. The CDR3 region is CASTSLNEQFF. The CDR3, as DNA: TGTGCCAGCACGTCTCTCAATGAGCAGTTCTTC.

V gene TRBV6-5 combines with J gene TRBJ1-3; possible D gene TRBD1, 5 bases. CDR1 MNHEY and CDR2 SVGAGI come from the germline V gene. Trimming took off 6 bases at V and 3 bases at J, with 15 bases between the two ends. The CDR3 spans 15 residues. The CDR3 region has the DNA TGTGCCAGCAGGGAGGGACGTCTGGTTGGAAACACCATATATTTT. Protein product: CASREGRLVGNTIYF.

This clone occurred a few times. The chain has TRBV28 and TRBJ2-5; D might be TRBD2 (6 bases). The CDR3 covers 13 residues. In germline, CDR1 is MDHEN, CDR2 SYDVKM. V was trimmed by 6 bases and J by 4 bases, leaving 12 bases between them. Written as DNA, the CDR3 is TGTGCCAGCAGGCGGGGCTGGAGAGAGACCCAGTACTTC. As protein: CASRRGWRETQYF.

The chain joins TRBV4-1 to TRBJ2-4; D is ambiguous. Per the germline V gene, CDR1 is MGHRA and CDR2 is YSYEKL. V gave up 0 bases and J gave up 3 bases, with 12 bases separating them. The CDR3 is made up of 16 amino acids. DNA for the CDR3: TGCGCCAGCAGCCAAGATCAGAGTAGAGGCAAAAACATTCAGTACTTC. Its protein product is CASSQDQSRGKNIQYF.

The gene calls are TRBV7-2 and TRBJ1-5; D gene ambiguous. The CDR3 is 15 residues long. The germline V gene encodes CDR1 SGHTA and CDR2 FQGNSA. V gave up 3 bases and J gave up 3 bases, with 12 bases separating them. CDR3 DNA sequence: TGTGCCAGCAGCTTGGATAGGGCCGACAATCAGCCCCAGCATTTT. As protein: CASSLDRADNQPQHF.

This clone was seen only a few times. V gene TRBV7-9 combines with J gene TRBJ1-1; D ambiguous. V was pared by 5 bases and J by 4 bases, with 11 bases between. The CDR3 is 13 amino acids. Germline CDR1 is SEHNR and CDR2 is FQNEAQ (reference sequence). The CDR3 nucleotides are TGTGCCAGCAGCCAACCTTGGGCCACTGAAGCTTTCTTT. It is translated as CASSQPWATEAFF.

The sample holds a few counts of this clone. The rearrangement joins TRBV29-1 to TRBJ1-1; weak D call: TRBD1 (6 bases). The CDR3 runs to 14 residues. Per germline, CDR1 SQVTM and CDR2 ANQGSEA. Trimming removed 7 bases at V and 0 bases at J, with 15 bases between. For the CDR3, the DNA is TGCAGCGCGAGAGGGGGGCGGATGAACACTGAAGCTTTCTTT. This codes for CSARGGRMNTEAFF.

The J gene is TRBJ1-5, the V gene TRBV5-8; 8 nucleotides align to TRBD1. CDR3 length equals 15 residues. The V and J ends lost 0 bases and 6 bases, in that order; junction bases with no gene match: 5. Germline CDR1 reads SGHTS; CDR2 reads YDEGEE. CDR3 DNA: TGTGCCAGCAGCTTGGCAGGACAGGGCACTCAGCCCCAGCATTTT. It codes for CASSLAGQGTQPQHF.

The chain couples TRBV28 to TRBJ2-1; 7 nucleotides match TRBD2. The germline V gene has CDR1 MDHEN and CDR2 SYDVKM. V shed 5 bases and J 0 bases; nucleotides not matched to a gene: 7. This CDR3 has 16 residues. CDR3 coding DNA: TGTGCCAGCAGTGTTCTAGCGGCAAGCTCCTACAATGAGCAGTTCTTC. Protein product: CASSVLAASSYNEQFF.